These 16 T cell receptor beta chains came from one sample sequenced in a study of blood T cell repertoires in COVID-19. Data came from immunoSEQ multiplex PCR; TCRdb stores just in-frame clones and leaves some out. The repertoire holds over 400,000 clones, with approximately 91% as singletons. The sample taken for sequencing was peripheral blood. The receptors stem from a woman aged 45-65 years with COVID-19, enrolled during active disease.

This chain links TRBV21-1 with TRBJ1-1; the table's D call, TRBD1, was not checked against the DNA. TRBV21-1 corresponds to a pseudogene. The CDR3 has 15 amino acids. CDR3 loop: CASTLLDRGMTEAFF. The CDR3 nucleotides are TGTGCCAGCACCCTCCTTGACAGGGGGATGACTGAAGCTTTCTTT.

The V gene is TRBV19, the J gene TRBJ2-2, with TRBD1 as a possible D gene (6 bases). This CDR3 has 13 amino acids. The germline V gene has CDR1 LNHDA and CDR2 SQIVND (reference sequence). Trimming shortened V by 10 bases and J by 8 bases, and 17 bases separated the two germline ends. This CDR3 is CATSTGLGGELFF. CDR3 DNA sequence: TGTGCCACTTCGACAGGCCTAGGAGGGGAGCTGTTTTTT.

This chain uses TRBV10-2 with TRBJ1-2; D unresolved. The length of the CDR3 is 13 residues. Germline V gene data show CDR1 as WSHSY and CDR2 as SAAADI. V lost 4 bases, J lost 4 bases, and 10 bases lay in between. The CDR3 region has the DNA TGCGCCAGCAGTGTAGAAGCCTTCTATGGCTACACCTTC. Amino acid sequence: CASSVEAFYGYTF.

This chain connects TRBV4-1 to TRBJ2-1, with TRBD2 matching 12 bases. In germline, CDR1 is MGHRA, CDR2 YSYEKL. J was trimmed by 1 base and V by 3 bases; bases with no gene match: 4. CDR3 length: 17 residues. The CDR3: CASSHLAGGLSYNEQFF. CDR3 DNA sequence: TGCGCCAGCAGCCATCTAGCGGGGGGGCTATCCTACAATGAGCAGTTCTTC.

The V and J genes are TRBV2 and TRBJ2-3; 10 nucleotides align to TRBD2. This CDR3 is built from 17 residues. The V and J ends lost 3 bases and 2 bases, in that order; junction bases with no gene match: 8. Germline V gives CDR1 SNHLY, CDR2 FYNNEI. The CDR3 loop reads CASSDGLAGVYTDTQYF. CDR3 nucleotide sequence: TGTGCCAGCAGTGACGGGCTAGCGGGGGTTTACACAGATACGCAGTATTTT.

The rearrangement links TRBV18 to TRBJ1-6, with unresolved D. This CDR3 contains 20 residues. Germline V lookup: CDR1 KGHSH, CDR2 LQKENI. The V and J ends lost 3 bases and 2 bases respectively, with 23 bases between them. CDR3 sequence: CASSPLPAGGLSTYNSPLHF. The CDR3 DNA sequence: TGTGCCAGCTCACCCCTTCCGGCAGGCGGGCTTAGTACCTATAATTCACCCCTCCACTTT.

This chain joins TRBV9 and TRBJ1-1; TRBD1 is a possible D gene (6 bases). In germline, CDR1 is SGDLS, CDR2 YYNGEE. The V gene lost 4 bases and the J gene lost 1 base, with 11 bases spanning the gap. This CDR3 spans 14 amino acids. CDR3 bases: TGTGCCAGCAGCTCCCGACAGGCGAACACTGAAGCTTTCTTT. Its protein product is CASSSRQANTEAFF.

This clone has a single count. The chain has TRBV11-2 and TRBJ2-3; 9 bases line up with TRBD1. CDR1 and CDR2 from the germline V gene are SGHAT and FQNNGV. With 5 bases clipped from V and 3 bases from J, the junction kept 12 bases outside the gene matches. The CDR3 runs to 17 residues. CDR3 amino acids: CASSTRTGVLVTDTQYF. The CDR3 DNA is TGTGCCAGCAGCACCCGGACAGGGGTATTAGTTACAGATACGCAGTATTTT.

The chain is built from TRBV3-1 (or the pseudogene TRBV3-2) and TRBJ1-1; 7 nucleotides line up with TRBD1. Germline lookup yields CDR1 LGHDT and CDR2 YNNKEL (reference sequence). Trimming at V came to 3 bases and at J to 0 bases, leaving 7 bases not matched to a gene. The CDR3 has 16 amino acids. CDR3 sequence reads: CASSQGHRGMNTEAFF. The CDR3 region has the DNA TGTGCCAGCAGCCAGGGACACAGGGGAATGAACACTGAAGCTTTCTTT.

V is TRBV2 and J is TRBJ2-7, with D unresolved. In germline, CDR1 is SNHLY, CDR2 FYNNEI. The ends were cut back, 1 base at V and 1 base at J, with 11 bases in the middle. The CDR3 consists of 15 residues. CDR3 sequence reads: CASSEGLARSYEQYF. DNA for the CDR3: TGTGCCAGCAGTGAAGGGTTAGCTCGGTCCTACGAGCAGTACTTC.

The rearrangement uses TRBV2 and TRBJ1-1; tentatively, D is TRBD1 (5 bases). The CDR3 totals 14 residues. Germline CDR1 and CDR2: SNHLY and FYNNEI. Trimming took 1 base from V and 7 from J, leaving 13 bases between them. The CDR3 spells CASSEGVVTGEAFF. The CDR3 DNA is TGTGCCAGCAGTGAAGGGGTGGTAACAGGTGAAGCTTTCTTT.

V and J are TRBV24-1 and TRBJ1-4; 10 bases map to TRBD1. The CDR3 is 17 residues long. Trimming at V came to 3 bases and at J to 8 bases, leaving 11 bases not matched to a gene. Germline V gene data show CDR1 as KGHDR and CDR2 as SFDVKD. CDR3 sequence reads: CATSDPGTGVRREKLFF. CDR3 in DNA: TGTGCCACCAGTGATCCCGGGACAGGGGTACGTCGCGAAAAACTGTTTTTT.

V usage is TRBV11-2 and J usage is TRBJ1-2, with 8 bases identical to TRBD1. Germline CDR1 and CDR2: SGHAT and FQNNGV. CDR3 length: 16 residues. J gave up 3 bases and V 1 base, and 7 bases lay outside the gene matches. This chain's CDR3 is CASSLVKLTGDYGYTF. CDR3 bases: TGTGCCAGCAGCTTAGTAAAACTGACAGGGGACTATGGCTACACCTTC. Full variable domain (rest looked up from reference TRBV11-2 and TRBJ1-2): EAGVAQSPRYKIIEKRQSVAFWCNPISGHATLYWYQQILGQGPKLLIQFQNNGVVDDSQLPKDRFSAERLKGVDSTLKIQPAKLEDSAVYLCASSLVKLTGDYGYTFGSGTRLTVV.

This clone was counted between two and nine times. CDR3 sequence: CASSTDMSSGANVLTF. The CDR3, as DNA: TGTGCCAGTAGTACGGACATGTCTTCTGGGGCCAACGTCCTGACTTTC. The chain carries TRBV19 and TRBJ2-6; a weak D match, TRBD1 (5 bases). Germline CDR1 LNHDA, CDR2 SQIVND (reference sequence). V shed 4 bases and J shed 1 base, with 11 bases lying between them. The CDR3 runs to 16 residues.

This clone is a singleton in its sample. The chain links TRBV2 to TRBJ1-2; 8 positions match TRBD1. Germline V gene lookup returns CDR1 SNHLY and CDR2 FYNNEI. The trim removed 3 bases at V and 4 bases at J, leaving 7 bases unmatched. The CDR3 length is 15 residues. In nucleotides, the CDR3 is TGTGCCAGCAGTGAGACCCGACAGGGGTCCTATGGCTACACCTTC. It is translated as CASSETRQGSYGYTF.

This clone occurred a few times. The chain is built from TRBV6-5 and TRBJ1-1, with D tentatively TRBD1 (5 bases). The germline V gene encodes CDR1 MNHEY and CDR2 SVGAGI. This CDR3 comprises 15 residues. Trimming took 5 bases from V and 10 from J, leaving 23 bases between them. The chain's CDR3 is CASSPIQVMTVAAFF. CDR3 DNA: TGTGCCAGCAGTCCGATCCAAGTTATGACAGTAGCAGCTTTCTTT.